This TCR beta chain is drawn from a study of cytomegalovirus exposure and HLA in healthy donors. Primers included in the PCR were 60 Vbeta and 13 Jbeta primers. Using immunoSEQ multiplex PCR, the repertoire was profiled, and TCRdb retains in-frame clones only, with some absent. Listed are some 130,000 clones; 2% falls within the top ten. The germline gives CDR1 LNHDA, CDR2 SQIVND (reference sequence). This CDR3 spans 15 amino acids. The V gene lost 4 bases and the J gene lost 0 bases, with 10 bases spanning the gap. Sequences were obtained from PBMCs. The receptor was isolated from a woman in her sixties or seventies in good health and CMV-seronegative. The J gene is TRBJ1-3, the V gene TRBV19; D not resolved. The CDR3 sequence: CASSNSLSSGNTIYF. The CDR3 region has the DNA TGTGCCAGTAGTAACAGCTTGAGCTCTGGAAACACCATATATTTT.